A selection of T cell receptor beta chains follows, all from one sample in a study of blood T cell repertoires in COVID-19. The method was immunoSEQ multiplex PCR; TCRdb's version includes in-frame clones alone and lacks a portion of them. The data hold approximately 170,000 clones, with around 90% observed a single time. Material: peripheral blood. The receptors originated from a man between 60 and 75 years old with active or convalescent COVID-19. Both conserved end residues are part of each CDR3. Each record gives: D gene, clone size, V gene, J gene, CDR3 DNA, CDR3 protein. A D gene is named only where the DNA matches it firmly. The listing skips clone size in some rows; elsewhere it reads once, few, many or a size class.

-	-	TRBV4-2	TRBJ1-1	TGTGCCAGCAGCCAAGAAGCCACTGAAGCTTTCTTT	CASSQEATEAFF
TRBD1	-	TRBV5-1	TRBJ1-5	TGCGCCAGCAGCGACAGGGGGGAGTTCTTTTATCAGCCCCAGCATTTT	CASSDRGEFFYQPQHF
TRBD2	-	TRBV5-1	TRBJ2-1	TGCGCCAGCAGCTTGGTTGCGGGGGGCGTCAATGAGCAGTTCTTC	CASSLVAGGVNEQFF
-	-	TRBV3-1/TRBV3-2	TRBJ1-3	TGTGCCAGCAGCCAAACAGGGAACTCTGGAAACACCATATATTTT	CASSQTGNSGNTIYF
TRBD1	-	TRBV5-4	TRBJ2-1	TGTGCCAGCAGCTTAACCCGGGACAGGACCGAGCAGTTCTTC	CASSLTRDRTEQFF
TRBD2	-	TRBV7-2	TRBJ2-1	TGTGCCAGCAGCTTGGGACTAGCGGGGGGTAGCTCCTACAATGAGCAGTTCTTC	CASSLGLAGGSSYNEQFF
TRBD1	-	TRBV19	TRBJ1-5	TGTGCCAGTACCCCAGATTTCCGGGACAGGGGGCATCAGCCCCAGCATTTT	CASTPDFRDRGHQPQHF
TRBD1	-	TRBV5-1	TRBJ2-7	TGCGCCAGCAGTTCATTACAGGGGAACTCCTACGAGCAGTACTTC	CASSSLQGNSYEQYF
-	-	TRBV28	TRBJ1-5	TGTGCCAGCAGTCCCGGGACTAAAACGTCCCAGCATTTT	CASSPGTKTSQHF
-	-	TRBV11-2	TRBJ2-7	TGTGCCAGCAGCCCAGGAAAGGGGGAGCAGTACTTC	CASSPGKGEQYF
-	-	TRBV6-1	TRBJ2-7	TGTGCCAGCAGTGATCGGACAAACCATTACGAGCAGTACTTC	CASSDRTNHYEQYF
-	-	TRBV10-3	TRBJ1-3	TGTGCCACGTACTCTGGAAACACCATATATTTT	CATYSGNTIYF
TRBD2	-	TRBV5-4	TRBJ2-7	TGTGCCAGCAGCCCGGAGTTGGGGACTAGTAATTCCGAGCAGTACTTC	CASSPELGTSNSEQYF
TRBD1	-	TRBV18	TRBJ1-3	TGTGCCAGCTCATCGTTGACAGGGGGCAGAGGAAACACCATATATTTT	CASSSLTGGRGNTIYF
-	few	TRBV6-6	TRBJ1-5	TGTGCCAGCAGCCATTCCGCAGGGAAAGGAACCCAGCATTTT	CASSHSAGKGTQHF
-	-	TRBV10-1	TRBJ1-2	TGCGCCAGCAGTGATACGAGGGATGGCTACACCTTC	CASSDTRDGYTF
-	-	TRBV11-2	TRBJ2-1	TGTGCCAGCAGCTTAGCTGGGACAACCCAGGTCGATGAGCAGTTCTTC	CASSLAGTTQVDEQFF
-	-	TRBV10-2	TRBJ1-6	TGCGCCAGCAGGGGGACACCGGACAATAATTCACCCCTCCACTTT	CASRGTPDNNSPLHF
TRBD1	-	TRBV6-4	TRBJ1-2	TGTGCCAGCAGCGAACAGGGGTCTTACGGCTACACCTTC	CASSEQGSYGYTF
TRBD2	-	TRBV27	TRBJ2-5	TGTGCCAGCAGCTCCTTCGGACTAGCGGGGGGGAGTGTGGAGGAGACCCAGTACTTC	CASSSFGLAGGSVEETQYF
-	-	TRBV7-6	TRBJ2-5	TGTGCCAGCAGCTTATACGGAGTACAAGAGACCCAGTACTTC	CASSLYGVQETQYF
TRBD1	-	TRBV29-1	TRBJ2-7	TGCAGCGTTGTTGGGGGGACAGGCCCCTTCTACGAGCAGTACTTC	CSVVGGTGPFYEQYF
TRBD2	-	TRBV18	TRBJ2-7	TGTGCCAGCTCACCTGTAGCGGGGCACGGATCCTACGAGCAGTACTTC	CASSPVAGHGSYEQYF
TRBD1	few	TRBV10-1	TRBJ2-7	TGCGCCAGCAATCCTCCGGGACAGGGGTACGAGCAGTACTTC	CASNPPGQGYEQYF